This record looks at one T cell receptor beta chain sequence and its context. The data originate from a study of blood T cell repertoires in COVID-19. Across the study: Donors in the United States, Italy and Spain gave samples during acute or convalescent COVID-19. Sample material is recorded as cDNA or gDNA derived from T cells, B-cell-depleted T cells, or PBMCs.

Germline V lookup: CDR1 MDHEN, CDR2 SYDVKM. Trimming left V 6 bases short and J 0 bases short, with 15 bases between. This CDR3 has 16 residues. Per the study methods: By means of reference gene primer amplification, nucleated cell counts were estimated. The repertoire was sequenced with immunoSEQ multiplex PCR; TCRdb's copy has only in-frame clones and lacks some. D and trimming come from the DNA, and the V and J calls and clone size come from that table. The profile covers tens of thousands of clones, with about 77% appearing a single time and around two fifths taken by the ten largest. This TCR was sampled from a man in his 70s with active or convalescent COVID-19. This sequence joins TRBV28 and TRBJ2-4; D unresolved. Sequencing used peripheral blood. The CDR3 reads CASRTKTPVAKNIQYF. The CDR3 DNA reads TGTGCCAGCAGAACCAAGACACCTGTAGCCAAAAACATTCAGTACTTC.